In this sample, the clone carrying this TCR beta chain turned up a few times. The data originate from a study of cytomegalovirus exposure and HLA in healthy donors. The ends lost 5 bases at V and 9 bases at J; junction bases unmatched: 5. CDR3 length: 14 residues. Germline CDR1 and CDR2: LNHDA and SQIVND (reference sequence). The PCR contained 60 Vbeta and 13 Jbeta primers. Method: immunoSEQ multiplex PCR; TCRdb's copy keeps in-frame clones and lacks some. Here the sample spans some 150,000 clones, around 85% being singletons. This TCR derives from a man in his forties in good health and CMV-seronegative. The sample comprised PBMCs. The chain employs TRBV19 and TRBJ2-3, with 13 bases aligning to TRBD2. CDR3 nucleotide sequence: TGTGCCAGTAGTTTCGGGACTAGCGGGGCGACGCAGTATTTT. It encodes CASSFGTSGATQYF.